These 19 T cell receptor beta chains originate from one sample sequenced in a study of blood T cells in healthy people across ages. PCR was performed a second time for about 7 to 11 cycles using a sample-barcoded 5' primer and a J-beta primer mix. TCRdb redid the calling of the 5' RACE reads with MiXCR, one entry per CDR3 protein. The sample carries about 1.6 million distinct CDR3 sequences, roughly a third recorded once. What was sequenced was blood. The source of these receptors is a woman in her twenties or thirties in good health.

This clonotype was detected many times. The rearrangement joins TRBV29-1 to TRBJ1-5; 10 bases map to TRBD1. Trimming at V came to 4 bases and at J to 7 bases, leaving 10 bases not matched to a gene. The CDR3 spans 15 residues. Per germline, CDR1 SQVTM and CDR2 ANQGSEA. The CDR3 DNA sequence: TGCAGCGTTGCTTTAGGGGGACAGGGGATGCAGCCCCAGCATTTT. This codes for CSVALGGQGMQPQHF.

This chain uses TRBV4-1 with TRBJ2-3, with 9 nucleotides matching TRBD2. Germline lookup yields CDR1 MGHRA and CDR2 YSYEKL. The ends lost 0 bases at V and 4 bases at J; junction bases unmatched: 8. The CDR3 runs 17 residues. The CDR3 DNA reads as TGCGCCAGCAGCCAAGAAGGCGCGGGGGGGCTATCAGATACGCAGTATTTT. This translates into CASSQEGAGGLSDTQYF.

In its sample, this clonotype was seen many times. This chain joins TRBV6-6 and TRBJ2-7; the D gene is possibly TRBD1 (6 bases). V shed 0 bases and J shed 3 bases, with 9 bases lying between them. The germline V gene encodes CDR1 MNHNY and CDR2 SVGAGI (reference sequence). The CDR3 is 14 residues long. The CDR3 protein is CASSYSTGLYEQYF. CDR3 in DNA: TGTGCCAGCAGTTACTCGACAGGCCTCTACGAGCAGTACTTC.

With regard to this clonotype: At one of its ends the junction is not consistent with the germline gene, which may arise from a read error. The V call is TRBV7-3, the J call TRBJ2-1, with D tentatively TRBD2 (6 bases). Germline assignment: CDR1 SGHTA and CDR2 FQGTGA. This CDR3 contains 13 residues. This CDR3 is CASSVTSSHEKFF. In DNA form, the CDR3 reads TGTGCCAGCAGCGTTACTAGCTCCCATGAGAAGTTCTTC.

Concerning this clonotype: This sequence may be a read error, since a much larger clone differs from it by one base. The genes are TRBV29-1 and TRBJ2-1; 7 positions match TRBD1. V lost 3 bases to trimming and J lost 8 bases; unmatched junction nucleotides: 13. The CDR3 runs to 15 residues. Per germline, CDR1 SQVTM and CDR2 ANQGSEA. CDR3 sequence reads: CSVDSSRGPSDEQFF. The CDR3 nucleotides are TGCAGCGTTGATTCTAGTAGGGGGCCAAGCGATGAGCAGTTCTTC.

The chain employs TRBV6-1 and TRBJ2-5; D not certain. The J call may be in error: the DNA end matches TRBJ2-7 better. Germline lookup yields CDR1 MNHNS and CDR2 SASEGT. The CDR3 is 14 residues long. CDR3 DNA: TGTGCCAGCAGGATTCAGGTTACCCGCTACGAGCAGTACTTC. Its protein is CASRIQVTRYEQYF.

The chain uses TRBV6-5 and TRBJ2-1, with D possibly being TRBD2 (5 bases). This CDR3 spans 14 amino acids. V was cut by 6 bases and J by 0 bases, with 9 bases left in between. Germline CDR1 is MNHEY and CDR2 is SVGAGI. The CDR3: CASSRTVSYNEQFF. DNA of the CDR3: TGTGCCAGCAGCCGGACTGTCTCCTACAATGAGCAGTTCTTC.

As for this clonotype: One end of the junction varies from germline; a read error may be responsible. This chain links TRBV9 with TRBJ2-3, with no clear D. Per the germline V gene, CDR1 is SGDLS and CDR2 is YYNGEE. The CDR3 covers 15 residues. The CDR3 DNA reads TGTACCAGCAGCGTAGAGTCAGGTAGCACAGATACGCAGTATTTT. As protein: CTSSVESGSTDTQYF. The full variable domain, in which reference TRBV9 and TRBJ2-3 provide the parts outside the CDR3, is DSGVTQTPKHLITATGQRVTLRCSPRSGDLSVYWYQQSLDQGLQFLIQYYNGEERAKGNILERFSAQQFPDLHSELNLSSLELGDSALYFCTSSVESGSTDTQYFGPGTRLTVL.

In this sample, this clonotype turned up many times. The genes are TRBV20-1 and TRBJ2-7, with D tentatively TRBD2 (6 bases). Germline V gene lookup returns CDR1 DFQATT and CDR2 SNEGSKA (reference sequence). The length of the CDR3 is 14 residues. Trimming cost V 1 base and J 3 bases, with 13 bases left between them. The chain's CDR3 is CSARARDWNYEQYF. CDR3 nucleotides: TGCAGTGCTAGAGCTCGGGACTGGAACTACGAGCAGTACTTC.

This clonotype was found a few times. This chain links TRBV3-1 with TRBJ2-3; D unresolved. V gave up 11 bases and J gave up 2 bases, with 8 bases separating them. Per the germline V gene, CDR1 is LGHDT and CDR2 is YNNKEL (reference sequence). CDR3 length: 11 amino acids. CDR3 in amino acids: CACRNTDTQYF. In DNA, the CDR3 is TGTGCCTGCCGTAACACAGATACGCAGTATTTT.

The gene calls are TRBV4-2 and TRBJ1-2, with D maybe TRBD1 (5 bases). In germline, CDR1 is LGHNA, CDR2 YNFKEQ. Trimming cost V 4 bases and J 0 bases, with 12 bases left between them. The length of the CDR3 is 15 residues. CDR3 bases: TGTGCCAGCAGCCCCCGGGACGGAGCTAACTATGGCTACACCTTC. This sequence encodes CASSPRDGANYGYTF.

This clonotype has more than one count but fewer than ten. This rearrangement joins TRBV20-1 to TRBJ2-1; a weak D match, TRBD2 (5 bases). Trimming removed 0 bases at V and 0 bases at J, with 12 bases between. CDR3 length: 16 residues. Per the germline V gene, CDR1 is DFQATT and CDR2 is SNEGSKA (reference sequence). The CDR3 DNA follows: TGCAGTGCTAGAGACCTTACTAGTAGCTCCTACAATGAGCAGTTCTTC. Amino acid sequence: CSARDLTSSSYNEQFF.

This clonotype came up a few times. The J gene is TRBJ1-2, the V gene TRBV2, with D possibly TRBD1 on 5 matching bases. Between the trimmed V and J ends, which lost 2 bases and 2 bases, there was a span of 12 bases. Germline V gives CDR1 SNHLY, CDR2 FYNNEI. The CDR3 is made up of 15 amino acids. CDR3 in DNA: TGTGCCAGCAGTGAATACCAGGGTTTGAACTATGGCTACACCTTC. Protein sequence: CASSEYQGLNYGYTF.

V and J are TRBV5-6 and TRBJ1-2; the D gene is possibly TRBD1 (5 bases). Trimming pared 5 bases from V and 8 bases from J, leaving 13 bases between. The CDR3 sequence is 12 residues long. Germline V CDR1 and CDR2: SGHDT, YYEEEE. The CDR3 region is CASSGGYHGYTF. CDR3 DNA sequence: TGTGCCAGCAGTGGGGGGTATCACGGCTACACCTTC.

CDR3 nucleotide sequence: TGCGCCAGCAGCTTGGAGGGGACTATCAATAGAAATGAGCAGTTCTTC. This sequence encodes CASSLEGTINRNEQFF. This chain joins TRBV5-1 and TRBJ2-1; 7 nucleotides agree with TRBD2. Germline V lookup: CDR1 SGHRS, CDR2 YFSETQ. The CDR3 loop spans 16 amino acids. Trimming removed 0 bases from V and 7 bases from J; junction bases left unmatched: 10. Complete variable domain (other parts from reference TRBV5-1 and TRBJ2-1): KAGVTQTPRYLIKTRGQQVTLSCSPISGHRSVSWYQQTPGQGLQFLFEYFSETQRNKGNFPGRFSGRQFSNSRSEMNVSTLELGDSALYLCASSLEGTINRNEQFFGPGTRLTVL.

The sample holds a few counts of this clonotype. The chain is built from TRBV5-1 and TRBJ2-1; tentative D call: TRBD1 (5 bases). Germline CDR1 is SGHRS and CDR2 is YFSETQ. The germline V and J ends were trimmed by 0 bases and 0 bases, with 13 bases remaining between them. The CDR3 runs to 17 residues. CDR3 in amino acids: CASSLAFSRDSYNEQFF. The CDR3 nucleotides are TGCGCCAGCAGCTTGGCCTTTAGCAGGGACTCCTACAATGAGCAGTTCTTC.

This clonotype appeared a few times. The genes are TRBV6-6 and TRBJ2-7; possibly TRBD2 for D (6 bases). The germline V gene has CDR1 MNHNY and CDR2 SVGAGI (reference sequence). The CDR3 contains 13 residues. V gave up 2 bases and J gave up 5 bases, with 10 bases separating them. CDR3 in DNA: TGTGCCAGCAGTTACGGCGGGGTGGACGAGCAGTACTTC. Its protein product is CASSYGGVDEQYF.

The V and J genes are TRBV2 and TRBJ2-3; 14 bases map to TRBD2. The CDR3 loop spans 19 amino acids. Looked up from germline, CDR1 is SNHLY and CDR2 is FYNNEI. V dropped 5 bases and J dropped 0; count of bases not matched to a gene: 10. This CDR3 is CASSWTSGGRHTSTDTQYF. The CDR3 DNA sequence: TGTGCCAGCAGTTGGACTAGCGGGGGGCGACATACTAGCACAGATACGCAGTATTTT.

This clonotype was observed a few times. The chain carries TRBV28 and TRBJ2-5; no reliable D call. CDR3 length equals 14 residues. Germline V gene sequence: CDR1 MDHEN, CDR2 SYDVKM. The V end lost 3 bases, the J end lost 5 bases, and 13 bases lay between the germline ends. The CDR3 region has the DNA TGTGCCAGCAGTTTGACCTTTGAGACGGAGACCCAGTACTTC. Protein product: CASSLTFETETQYF.